Below are 22 T cell receptor beta chains sequenced from a single sample in a study of T cell changes during pregnancy in multiple sclerosis. Libraries were prepared by immunoSEQ multiplex PCR; TCRdb keeps only in-frame clonotypes and omits some of them. In the table there are roughly 34,000 clones, under 95% of which are singletons. Sequencing was performed on CD4+ T cells from peripheral blood mononuclear cells, taken in the second trimester of pregnancy. The receptors come from a female donor in good health, enrolled as a control in a pregnancy study.

This rearrangement joins TRBV6-6 to TRBJ1-6; D is undetermined. The CDR3 is 16 amino acids. CDR1 and CDR2 (germline): MNHNY, SVGAGI (reference sequence). The V end was cut by 2 bases, the J end by 9 bases, with 17 bases between. The CDR3 DNA is TGTGCCAGCAGTTACGAATCTGGCCCAGCGAGTTCACCCCTCCACTTT. Translation: CASSYESGPASSPLHF.

This sequence joins TRBV30 and TRBJ2-5, with 12 bases fitting TRBD2. Germline CDR1 GTSNPN, CDR2 SVGIG (reference sequence). This CDR3 has 15 amino acids. Unmatched junction bases numbered 3, after V lost 0 bases and J lost 4 bases. CDR3 coding DNA: TGTGCCTGGAGTGTGCTAGCGGGAGGGTCAGAGACCCAGTACTTC. This codes for CAWSVLAGGSETQYF.

The chain combines TRBV6-5 with TRBJ1-2; D is unclear. V lost 3 bases and J 7 bases, leaving 12 bases between the germline ends. Per germline, CDR1 MNHEY and CDR2 SVGAGI. The CDR3 extends over 13 amino acids. Written as DNA, the CDR3 is TGTGCCAGCAGTTATAGCCGGGGAACTGGCTACACCTTC. It encodes CASSYSRGTGYTF.

This clone showed up just once. The V gene is TRBV29-1, the J gene TRBJ1-2; D is possibly TRBD1 (6 bases). The V end was cut by 7 bases, the J end by 4 bases, with 16 bases between. Per germline, CDR1 SQVTM and CDR2 ANQGSEA. This CDR3 has 13 residues. As DNA, the CDR3 is TGCAGCGCCGAGGACGGGACAATCTATGGCTACACCTTC. Protein product: CSAEDGTIYGYTF.

This rearrangement joins TRBV25-1 to TRBJ2-2; the match to TRBD1 covers 7 bases. J was trimmed by 6 bases and V by 7 bases; bases with no gene match: 8. CDR3 length: 14 amino acids. Germline CDR1 reads MGHDK; CDR2 reads SYGVNS. CDR3: CASKGQAGPGELFF. The CDR3 DNA sequence: TGTGCCAGCAAAGGACAGGCAGGACCCGGGGAGCTGTTTTTT.

The V and J genes are TRBV5-1 and TRBJ2-2; 12 bases agree with TRBD2. This CDR3 has 16 amino acids. The germline CDR1 and CDR2 sequences are SGHRS and YFSETQ. V shed 4 bases and J 4 bases; nucleotides not matched to a gene: 5. The CDR3 protein is CASSPPSGRVTGELFF. The CDR3 DNA reads as TGCGCCAGCAGCCCTCCTAGCGGGAGGGTCACCGGGGAGCTGTTTTTT.

This rearrangement joins TRBV30 to TRBJ2-7, with TRBD1 matching over 9 bases. After removal of 3 bases from V and 6 bases from J, the junction contained 9 bases not matched to a gene. Germline V gives CDR1 GTSNPN, CDR2 SVGIG (reference sequence). CDR3 length: 14 amino acids. CDR3 residues: CAWSSGTGKAEQYF. CDR3 sequence (DNA): TGTGCCTGGAGCTCCGGGACAGGGAAGGCCGAGCAGTACTTC.

This rearrangement joins TRBV9 to TRBJ2-3; the D gene is possibly TRBD2 (6 bases). Trimming removed 4 bases at V and 8 bases at J, with 20 bases between. The germline gives CDR1 SGDLS, CDR2 YYNGEE. The CDR3 length is 15 residues. CDR3 residues: CASSKDNSGRGTQYF. The CDR3 nucleotides read TGTGCCAGCAGCAAGGACAACAGCGGGCGTGGTACGCAGTATTTT.

The chain combines TRBV4-3 with TRBJ2-1, with a possible D match to TRBD2 (5 bases). Germline assignment: CDR1 LGHNA and CDR2 YSLEER. V lost 2 bases, J lost 9 bases, and 11 bases lay in between. CDR3 length: 13 residues. The CDR3 DNA is TGCGCCAGCAGCCAACGTTCTGAGGGTGAGCAGTTCTTC. Translation gives CASSQRSEGEQFF.

The rearrangement joins TRBV5-6 to TRBJ2-2, with D perhaps TRBD1 (6 bases). The germline gives CDR1 SGHDT, CDR2 YYEEEE. This CDR3 contains 16 residues. The germline V and J ends were trimmed by 4 bases and 1 base, with 14 bases remaining between them. The CDR3 loop is CASSDLWTENTGELFF. The CDR3 DNA reads as TGTGCCAGCAGCGATTTGTGGACAGAGAACACCGGGGAGCTGTTTTTT.

Remarks on this clone: The junction departs from the called germline gene at one end, perhaps through a read error. The gene calls are TRBV14 and TRBJ2-1; TRBD1 matches 11 bases. This CDR3 region has 16 residues. Germline CDR1 is SGHDN and CDR2 is FVKESK. The CDR3: CASNQNDGTGGNEQFF. The CDR3 DNA is TGTGCCAGCAACCAAAACGACGGGACAGGGGGAAATGAGCAGTTCTTC.

CDR3 bases: TGTGCCAGCTCACCTCAGGCAGGGGCTGAAAAACTGTTTTTT. Encoded protein: CASSPQAGAEKLFF. The J gene is TRBJ1-4, the V gene TRBV18; maybe TRBD1 (6 bases). CDR3 length: 14 amino acids. V lost 3 bases and J 7 bases, leaving 12 bases between the germline ends. The germline V gene encodes CDR1 KGHSH and CDR2 LQKENI.

The CDR3 sequence is CASSSGTGHEKLFF. Written as DNA, the CDR3 is TGTGCCAGCAGCTCCGGGACAGGCCATGAAAAACTGTTTTTT. The rearrangement uses TRBV5-5 and TRBJ1-4; 8 bases match TRBD1. The CDR3 covers 14 residues. Per the germline V gene, CDR1 is SGHKS and CDR2 is YYEKEE (reference sequence). Unmatched junction bases numbered 4, after V lost 3 bases and J lost 6 bases. Full variable domain (rest looked up from reference TRBV5-5 and TRBJ1-4): DAGVTQSPTHLIKTRGQQVTLRCSPISGHKSVSWYQQVLGQGPQFIFQYYEKEERGRGNFPDRFSARQFPNYSSELNVNALLLGDSALYLCASSSGTGHEKLFFGSGTQLSVL.

This sequence joins TRBV18 and TRBJ1-1; 7 nucleotides match TRBD1. The CDR3 consists of 16 residues. CDR1 KGHSH and CDR2 LQKENI come from the germline V gene. V shed 2 bases, J shed 2 bases, and the junction held 8 bases outside the gene matches. The CDR3 is CASSPMQGGLNTEAFF. CDR3 DNA sequence: TGTGCCAGCTCACCAATGCAGGGGGGATTAAACACTGAAGCTTTCTTT.

This clone was detected only once. The J gene is TRBJ2-7, the V gene TRBV7-2, with 12 positions matching TRBD2. The CDR3 length is 15 residues. After removal of 4 bases from V and 4 bases from J, the junction contained 5 bases not matched to a gene. Germline V CDR1 and CDR2: SGHTA, FQGNSA. The CDR3 spells CASSYLAGGAYEQYF. CDR3 coding DNA: TGTGCCAGCAGCTACCTAGCGGGAGGGGCATACGAGCAGTACTTC.

The chain recombines TRBV19 with TRBJ1-5, with a weak D call TRBD1 (5 bases). V gave up 6 bases and J gave up 0 bases, with 12 bases separating them. Germline lookup yields CDR1 LNHDA and CDR2 SQIVND (reference sequence). This CDR3 is 15 amino acids long. CDR3 nucleotide sequence: TGTGCCAGTAGGCCGACAGTTAATAGCAATCAGCCCCAGCATTTT. Translation: CASRPTVNSNQPQHF.

This sequence joins TRBV7-9 and TRBJ1-1, with D tentatively TRBD1 (5 bases). Germline V lookup: CDR1 SEHNR, CDR2 FQNEAQ (reference sequence). Trimming took off 5 bases at V and 3 bases at J, with 13 bases between the two ends. The CDR3 loop spans 14 amino acids. Written as DNA, the CDR3 is TGTGCCAGCAGCCGGGGGGGAGGCGACACTGAAGCTTTCTTT. Translating gives CASSRGGGDTEAFF.

This clone was seen a single time. The V gene is TRBV5-6, the J gene TRBJ2-3; 7 nucleotides match TRBD2. Unmatched junction bases numbered 6, after V lost 2 bases and J lost 3 bases. Germline assignment: CDR1 SGHDT and CDR2 YYEEEE. This CDR3 is 15 amino acids long. CDR3 sequence (DNA): TGTGCCAGCAGCTTAGGCGGGGGATGGACAGATACGCAGTATTTT. This codes for CASSLGGGWTDTQYF.

V and J are TRBV19 and TRBJ1-2; 11 bases map to TRBD1. The germline V gene has CDR1 LNHDA and CDR2 SQIVND (reference sequence). V trimming: 5 bases; J trimming: 4 bases; junction bases outside the gene matches: 6. CDR3 length: 15 amino acids. DNA of the CDR3: TGTGCCAGTAGTCCAACCGGGACAGGGGGCTATGGCTACACCTTC. This sequence encodes CASSPTGTGGYGYTF.

The CDR3 DNA follows: TGTGCCAGTAGTTACTCTGGAAACACCATATATTTT. Translation gives CASSYSGNTIYF. The V call is TRBV19, the J call TRBJ1-3, with D unresolved. Looked up from germline, CDR1 is LNHDA and CDR2 is SQIVND (reference sequence). The germline V and J ends were trimmed by 5 bases and 0 bases, with 2 bases remaining between them. CDR3 length: 12 residues.

The rearrangement joins TRBV2 to TRBJ1-1, with 7 bases matching TRBD1. Germline values: CDR1 SNHLY, CDR2 FYNNEI. The CDR3 has 15 residues. Trimming took 6 bases from V and 0 from J; bases not matched to a gene: 7. The CDR3 region is CASSRDSIMNTEAFF. The CDR3 bases are TGTGCCAGCAGCAGGGACAGCATAATGAACACTGAAGCTTTCTTT.

The chain combines TRBV2 with TRBJ1-1; D is perhaps TRBD1 (6 bases). CDR1 and CDR2 from the germline V gene are SNHLY and FYNNEI. Trimming shortened V by 4 bases and J by 0 bases, and 6 bases separated the two germline ends. The CDR3 consists of 13 residues. In nucleotides, the CDR3 is TGTGCCAGCAGTGGGACAGTGAACACTGAAGCTTTCTTT. It codes for CASSGTVNTEAFF.